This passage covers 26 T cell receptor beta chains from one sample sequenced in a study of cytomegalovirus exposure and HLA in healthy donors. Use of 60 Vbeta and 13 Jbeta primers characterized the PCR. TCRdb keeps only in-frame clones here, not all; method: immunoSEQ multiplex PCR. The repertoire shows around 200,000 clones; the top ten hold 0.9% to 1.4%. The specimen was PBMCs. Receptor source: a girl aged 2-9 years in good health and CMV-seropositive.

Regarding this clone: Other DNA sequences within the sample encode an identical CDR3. CDR3 residues: CASSATGYEQYF. CDR3 nucleotide sequence: TGTGCCAGCAGCGCTACAGGCTACGAGCAGTACTTC. V gene TRBV9 combines with J gene TRBJ2-7; a weak D match, TRBD1 (5 bases). The V gene lost 3 bases and the J gene lost 3 bases, with 7 bases spanning the gap. In germline, CDR1 is SGDLS, CDR2 YYNGEE. CDR3 length: 12 residues.

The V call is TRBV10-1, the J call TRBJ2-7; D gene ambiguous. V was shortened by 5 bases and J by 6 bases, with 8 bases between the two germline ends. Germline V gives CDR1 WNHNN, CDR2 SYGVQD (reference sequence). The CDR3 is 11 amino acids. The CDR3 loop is CASSPYCEQYF. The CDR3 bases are TGCGCCAGCAGTCCATACTGCGAGCAGTACTTC.

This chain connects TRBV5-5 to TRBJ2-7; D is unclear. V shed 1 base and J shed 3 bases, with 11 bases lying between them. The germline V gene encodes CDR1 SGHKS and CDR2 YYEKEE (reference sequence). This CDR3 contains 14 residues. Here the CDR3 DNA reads TGTGCCAGCAGCTTGTACCAGGATGTCTACGAGCAGTACTTC. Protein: CASSLYQDVYEQYF.

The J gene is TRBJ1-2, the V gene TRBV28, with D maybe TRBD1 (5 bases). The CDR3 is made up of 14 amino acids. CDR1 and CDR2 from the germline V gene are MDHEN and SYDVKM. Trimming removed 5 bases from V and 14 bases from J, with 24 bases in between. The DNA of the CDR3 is TGTGCCAGCAGTGAAGACCCACTGGCTTATTCAGGGACCTTC. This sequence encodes CASSEDPLAYSGTF.

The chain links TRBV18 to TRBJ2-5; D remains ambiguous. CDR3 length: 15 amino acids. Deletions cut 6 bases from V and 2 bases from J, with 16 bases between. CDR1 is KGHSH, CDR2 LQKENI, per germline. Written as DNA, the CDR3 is TGTGCCAGCTCCCAAGATACAGAAAGGCAAGAGACCCAGTACTTC. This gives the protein CASSQDTERQETQYF. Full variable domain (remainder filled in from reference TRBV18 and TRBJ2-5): NAGVMQNPRHLVRRRGQEARLRCSPMKGHSHVYWYRQLPEEGLKFMVYLQKENIIDESGMPKERFSAEFPKEGPSILRIQQVVRGDSAAYFCASSQDTERQETQYFGPGTRLLVL.

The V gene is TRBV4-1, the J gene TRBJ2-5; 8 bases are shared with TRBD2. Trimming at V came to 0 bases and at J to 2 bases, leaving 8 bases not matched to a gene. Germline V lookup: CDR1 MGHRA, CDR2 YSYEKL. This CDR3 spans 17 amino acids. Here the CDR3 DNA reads TGCGCCAGCAGCCAAGAACGGGAGGGAGGAATTCAAGAGACCCAGTACTTC. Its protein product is CASSQEREGGIQETQYF.

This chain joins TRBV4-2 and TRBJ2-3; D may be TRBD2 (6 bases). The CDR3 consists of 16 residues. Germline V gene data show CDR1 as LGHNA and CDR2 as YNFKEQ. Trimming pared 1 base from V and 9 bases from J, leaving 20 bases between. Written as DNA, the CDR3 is TGTGCCAGCAGCCAAGTCGGGGGATCCCTAGGGTTGACGCAGTATTTT. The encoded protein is CASSQVGGSLGLTQYF.

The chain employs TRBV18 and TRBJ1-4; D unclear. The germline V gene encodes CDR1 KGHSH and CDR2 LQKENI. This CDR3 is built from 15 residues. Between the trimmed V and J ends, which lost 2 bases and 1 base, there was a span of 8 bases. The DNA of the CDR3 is TGTGCCAGCTCACCAGTAAAAATAACTAATGAAAAACTGTTTTTT. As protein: CASSPVKITNEKLFF.

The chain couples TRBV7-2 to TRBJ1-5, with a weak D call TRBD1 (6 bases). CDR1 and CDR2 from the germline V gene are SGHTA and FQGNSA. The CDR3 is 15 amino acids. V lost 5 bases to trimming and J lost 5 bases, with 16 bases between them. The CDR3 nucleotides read TGTGCCAGCAGCCGTACAGGGTCCTGGGATCAGCCCCAGCATTTT. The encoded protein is CASSRTGSWDQPQHF.

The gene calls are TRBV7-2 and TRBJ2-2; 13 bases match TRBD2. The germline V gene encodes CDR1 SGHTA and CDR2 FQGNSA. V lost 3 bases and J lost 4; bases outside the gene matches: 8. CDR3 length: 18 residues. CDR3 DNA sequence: TGTGCCAGCAGCTTCCTGACTAGCGGGAGGTGGGGCACCGGGGAGCTGTTTTTT. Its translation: CASSFLTSGRWGTGELFF.

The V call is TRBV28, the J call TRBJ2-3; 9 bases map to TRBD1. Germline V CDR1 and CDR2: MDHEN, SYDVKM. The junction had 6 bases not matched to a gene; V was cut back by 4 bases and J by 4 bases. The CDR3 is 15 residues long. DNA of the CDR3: TGTGCCAGCAGTTCACCGGGACAGGGCCCAGATACGCAGTATTTT. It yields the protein CASSSPGQGPDTQYF.

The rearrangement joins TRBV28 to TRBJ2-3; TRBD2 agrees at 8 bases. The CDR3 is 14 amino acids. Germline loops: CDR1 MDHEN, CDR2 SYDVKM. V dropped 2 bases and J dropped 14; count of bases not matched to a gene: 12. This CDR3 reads CASSLAGPAGVPYF. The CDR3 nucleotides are TGTGCCAGCAGTTTAGCTGGTCCAGCGGGAGTCCCGTATTTT.

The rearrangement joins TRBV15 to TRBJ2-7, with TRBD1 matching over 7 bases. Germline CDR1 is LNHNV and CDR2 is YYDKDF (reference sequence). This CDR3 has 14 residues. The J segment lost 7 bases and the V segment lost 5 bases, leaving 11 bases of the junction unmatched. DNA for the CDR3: TGTGCCACCAGCTCAAGCGACAGGGTGCGGGAGCAGTACTTC. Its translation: CATSSSDRVREQYF. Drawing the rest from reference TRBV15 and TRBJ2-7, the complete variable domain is DAMVIQNPRYQVTQFGKPVTLSCSQTLNHNVMYWYQQKSSQAPKLLFHYYDKDFNNEADTPDNFQSRRPNTSFCFLDIRSPGLGDTAMYLCATSSSDRVREQYFGPGTRLTVT.

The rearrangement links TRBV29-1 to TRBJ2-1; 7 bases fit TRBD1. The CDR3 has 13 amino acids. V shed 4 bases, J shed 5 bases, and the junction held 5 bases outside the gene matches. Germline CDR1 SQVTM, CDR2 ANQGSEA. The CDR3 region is CSVVKGAHNEQFF. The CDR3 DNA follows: TGCAGCGTTGTGAAGGGGGCTCACAATGAGCAGTTCTTC.

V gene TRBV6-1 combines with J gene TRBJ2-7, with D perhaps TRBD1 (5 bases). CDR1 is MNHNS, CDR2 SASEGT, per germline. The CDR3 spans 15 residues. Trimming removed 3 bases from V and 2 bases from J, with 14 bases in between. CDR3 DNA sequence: TGTGCCAGCAGTGACCCCCCAGGGTCCACCTACGAGCAGTACTTC. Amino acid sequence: CASSDPPGSTYEQYF.

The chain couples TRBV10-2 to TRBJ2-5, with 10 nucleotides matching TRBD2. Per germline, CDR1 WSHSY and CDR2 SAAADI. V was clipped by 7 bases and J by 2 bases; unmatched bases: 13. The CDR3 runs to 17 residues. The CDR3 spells CASKEWEREGIQETQYF. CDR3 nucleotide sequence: TGCGCCAGCAAGGAGTGGGAGCGGGAGGGAATACAAGAGACCCAGTACTTC.

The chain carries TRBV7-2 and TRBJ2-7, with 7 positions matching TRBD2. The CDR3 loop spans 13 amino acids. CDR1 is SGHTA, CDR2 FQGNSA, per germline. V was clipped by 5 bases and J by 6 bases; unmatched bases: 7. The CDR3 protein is CASSPGGRPEQYF. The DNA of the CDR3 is TGTGCCAGCAGCCCCGGGGGGAGACCCGAGCAGTACTTC.

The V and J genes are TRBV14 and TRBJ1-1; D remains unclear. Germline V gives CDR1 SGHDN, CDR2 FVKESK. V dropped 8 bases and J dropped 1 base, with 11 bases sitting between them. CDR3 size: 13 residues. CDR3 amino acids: CASGRRQNTEAFF. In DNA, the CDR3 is TGTGCCAGCGGGCGACGGCAGAACACTGAAGCTTTCTTT.

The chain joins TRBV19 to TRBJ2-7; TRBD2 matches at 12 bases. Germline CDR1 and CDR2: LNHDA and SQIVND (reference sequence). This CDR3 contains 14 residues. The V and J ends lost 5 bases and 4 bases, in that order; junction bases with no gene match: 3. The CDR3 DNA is TGTGCCAGTAGTGGCGGGACTAGCGGGTACGAGCAGTACTTC. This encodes CASSGGTSGYEQYF.

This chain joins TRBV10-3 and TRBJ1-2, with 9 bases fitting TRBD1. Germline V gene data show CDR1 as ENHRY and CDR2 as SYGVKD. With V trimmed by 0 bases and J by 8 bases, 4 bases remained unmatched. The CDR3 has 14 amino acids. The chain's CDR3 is CAISESGGTGGYTF. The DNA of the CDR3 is TGTGCCATCAGTGAGTCTGGTGGGACAGGGGGCTACACCTTC.

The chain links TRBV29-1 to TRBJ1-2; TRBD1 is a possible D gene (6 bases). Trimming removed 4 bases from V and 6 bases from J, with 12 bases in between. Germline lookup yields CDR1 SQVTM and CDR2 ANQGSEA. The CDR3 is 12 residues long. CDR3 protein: CSVAGVRDGYTF. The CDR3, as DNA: TGCAGCGTTGCAGGGGTTCGAGATGGCTACACCTTC.

CDR3 loop: CASSLGQDYGYTF. The CDR3 DNA follows: TGTGCCAGCAGCTTGGGACAGGACTATGGCTACACCTTC. The V and J genes are TRBV9 and TRBJ1-2; TRBD1 aligns across 8 bases. V gave up 4 bases and J gave up 3 bases; unmatched junction bases: 2. Germline-derived CDR1 and CDR2 are SGDLS and YYNGEE. This CDR3 comprises 13 residues.

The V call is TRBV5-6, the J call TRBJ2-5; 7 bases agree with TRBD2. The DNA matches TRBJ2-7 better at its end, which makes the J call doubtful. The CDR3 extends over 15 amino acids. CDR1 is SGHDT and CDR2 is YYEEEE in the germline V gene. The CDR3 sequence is CASSPGAGVLYEQYF. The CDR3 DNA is TGTGCCAGCAGCCCCGGCGCGGGAGTCCTGTACGAGCAGTACTTC.

CDR3 sequence reads: CASSYQGGPTEAFF. As DNA, the CDR3 is TGTGCCAGCAGCTACCAGGGAGGGCCCACTGAAGCTTTCTTT. This sequence joins TRBV7-2 and TRBJ1-1; D is perhaps TRBD1 (5 bases). Trimming shortened V by 4 bases and J by 4 bases, and 13 bases separated the two germline ends. The CDR3 loop spans 14 amino acids. Germline-derived CDR1 and CDR2 are SGHTA and FQGNSA.

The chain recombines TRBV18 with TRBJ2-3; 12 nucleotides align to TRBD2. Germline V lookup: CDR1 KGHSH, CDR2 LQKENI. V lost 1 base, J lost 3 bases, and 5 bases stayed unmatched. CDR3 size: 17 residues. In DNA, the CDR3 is TGTGCCAGCTCACCACGGACTAGCGGGGCGGGTACAGATACGCAGTATTTT. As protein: CASSPRTSGAGTDTQYF.

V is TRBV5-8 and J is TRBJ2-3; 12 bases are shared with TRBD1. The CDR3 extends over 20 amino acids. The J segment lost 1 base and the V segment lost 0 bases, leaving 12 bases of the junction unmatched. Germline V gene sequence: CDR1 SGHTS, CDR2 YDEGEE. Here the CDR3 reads CASSLAGLGTGGSGTDTQYF. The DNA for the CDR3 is TGTGCCAGCAGCTTGGCCGGGTTAGGGACAGGGGGCTCGGGCACAGATACGCAGTATTTT.